This T cell receptor (beta chain) was captured in a study of blood T cell repertoires in COVID-19. Study in general: Sites across the United States, Italy and Spain contributed samples from acute and convalescent COVID-19. T cells, B-cell-depleted T cells, or PBMCs provided the cDNA or gDNA that served as material.

V gave up 10 bases and J gave up 8 bases, with 21 bases separating them. CDR3 length equals 13 residues. Germline CDR1 SGHNT, CDR2 YYREEE (reference sequence). Original data processing: Reference gene primer amplification yielded estimated nucleated cell counts. The assay was immunoSEQ multiplex PCR, and TCRdb's table has in-frame clones only and misses some. V, J and clone size derive from that table, while D and trimming were established from the DNA sequence. The sample includes tens of thousands of clones, over 65% of them seen just once. V and J are TRBV5-4 and TRBJ1-2; D is undetermined. The sequenced material came from peripheral blood. The TCR was taken from a woman between 65 and 79 years old with acute or convalescent COVID-19. The CDR3 DNA reads as TGTGCCTCAGCCGAGGGATTAACTGAGGGCTACACCTTC. Translated: CASAEGLTEGYTF.